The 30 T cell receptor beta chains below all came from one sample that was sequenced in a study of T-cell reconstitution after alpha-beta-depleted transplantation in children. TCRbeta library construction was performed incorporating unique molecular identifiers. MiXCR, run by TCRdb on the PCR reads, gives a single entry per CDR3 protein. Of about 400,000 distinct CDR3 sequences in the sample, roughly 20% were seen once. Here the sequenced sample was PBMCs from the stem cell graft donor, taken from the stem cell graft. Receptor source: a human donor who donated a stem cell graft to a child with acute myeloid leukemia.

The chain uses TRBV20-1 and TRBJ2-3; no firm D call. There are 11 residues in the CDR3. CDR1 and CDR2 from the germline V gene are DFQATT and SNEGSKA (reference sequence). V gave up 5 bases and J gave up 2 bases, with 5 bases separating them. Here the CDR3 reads CSASITDTQYF. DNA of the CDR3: TGCAGTGCTTCCATCACAGATACGCAGTATTTT.

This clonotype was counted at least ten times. DNA of the CDR3: TGTGCCAGCGGAGCACTGGAAGACTACAATGAGCAGTTCTTC. Amino acids: CASGALEDYNEQFF. The genes are TRBV6-1 and TRBJ2-1, with unresolved D. Trimming removed 8 bases from V and 3 bases from J, with 14 bases in between. In germline, CDR1 is MNHNS, CDR2 SASEGT. This CDR3 region has 14 residues.

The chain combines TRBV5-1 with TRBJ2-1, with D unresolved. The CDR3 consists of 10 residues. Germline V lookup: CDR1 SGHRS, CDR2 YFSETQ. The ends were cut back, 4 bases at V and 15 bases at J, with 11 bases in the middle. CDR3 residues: CASSPGFLFF. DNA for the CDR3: TGCGCCAGCAGCCCGGGTTTTTTGTTCTTC.

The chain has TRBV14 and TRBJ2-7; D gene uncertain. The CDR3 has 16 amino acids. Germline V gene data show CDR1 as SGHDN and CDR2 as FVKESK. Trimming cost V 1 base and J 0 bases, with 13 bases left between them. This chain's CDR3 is CASSQVSAKSSYEQYF. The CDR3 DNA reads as TGTGCCAGCAGCCAAGTATCGGCAAAAAGCTCCTACGAGCAGTACTTC.

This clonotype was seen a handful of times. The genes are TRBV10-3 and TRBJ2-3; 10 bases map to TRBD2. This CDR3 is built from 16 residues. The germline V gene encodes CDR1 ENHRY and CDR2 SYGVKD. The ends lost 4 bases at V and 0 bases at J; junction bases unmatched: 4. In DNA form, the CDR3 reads TGTGCCATCAGTGGTCCGACTAGCGGGAGCACAGATACGCAGTATTTT. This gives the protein CAISGPTSGSTDTQYF.

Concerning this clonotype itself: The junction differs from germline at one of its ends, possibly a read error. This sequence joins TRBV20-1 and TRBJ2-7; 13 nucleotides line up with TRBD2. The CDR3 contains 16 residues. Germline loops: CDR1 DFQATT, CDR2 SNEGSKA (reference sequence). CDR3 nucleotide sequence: TGCTGTGCTACTGGGACTAGCGGGAAGGGGCTCTACGAGCAGTACTTC. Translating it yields CCATGTSGKGLYEQYF.

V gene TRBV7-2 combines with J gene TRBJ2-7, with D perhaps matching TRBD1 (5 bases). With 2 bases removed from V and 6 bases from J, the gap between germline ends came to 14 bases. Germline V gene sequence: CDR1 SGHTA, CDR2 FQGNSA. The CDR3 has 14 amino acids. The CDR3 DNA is TGTGCCAGCAGCTTATTTGATCAGGGTTCCGAGCAGTACTTC. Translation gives CASSLFDQGSEQYF.

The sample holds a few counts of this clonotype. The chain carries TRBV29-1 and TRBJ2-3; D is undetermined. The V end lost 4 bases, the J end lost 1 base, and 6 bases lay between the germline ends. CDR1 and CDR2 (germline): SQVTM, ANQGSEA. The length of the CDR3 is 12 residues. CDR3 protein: CSVVTRTDTQYF. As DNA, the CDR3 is TGCAGCGTTGTCACCCGCACAGATACGCAGTATTTT.

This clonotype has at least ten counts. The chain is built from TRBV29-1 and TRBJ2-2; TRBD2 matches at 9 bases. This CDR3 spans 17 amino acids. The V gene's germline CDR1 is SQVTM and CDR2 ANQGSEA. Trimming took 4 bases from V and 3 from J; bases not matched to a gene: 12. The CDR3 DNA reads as TGCAGCGTTGTTCAGCAGGCTAGCGGGACGGACACCGGGGAGCTGTTTTTT. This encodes CSVVQQASGTDTGELFF.

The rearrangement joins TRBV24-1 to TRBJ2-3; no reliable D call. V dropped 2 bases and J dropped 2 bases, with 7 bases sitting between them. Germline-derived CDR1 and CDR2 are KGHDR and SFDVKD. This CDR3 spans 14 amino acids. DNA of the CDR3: TGTGCCACCAGTGATTCGAAATACACAGATACGCAGTATTTT. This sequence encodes CATSDSKYTDTQYF.

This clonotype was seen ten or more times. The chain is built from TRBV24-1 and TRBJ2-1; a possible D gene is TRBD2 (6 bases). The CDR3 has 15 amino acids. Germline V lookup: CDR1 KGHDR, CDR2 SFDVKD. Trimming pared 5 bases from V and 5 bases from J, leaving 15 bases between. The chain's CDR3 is CATSAWGLEDNEQFF. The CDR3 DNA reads TGTGCCACCAGTGCCTGGGGACTTGAAGACAATGAGCAGTTCTTC.

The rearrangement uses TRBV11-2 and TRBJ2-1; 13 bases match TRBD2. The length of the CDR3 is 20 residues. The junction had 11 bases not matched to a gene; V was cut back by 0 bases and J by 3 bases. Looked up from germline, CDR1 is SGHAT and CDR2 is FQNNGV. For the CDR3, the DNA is TGTGCCAGCAGCTTAGATCTGTTAGGACTAGCGGGAGAAAACTACAATGAGCAGTTCTTC. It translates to CASSLDLLGLAGENYNEQFF.

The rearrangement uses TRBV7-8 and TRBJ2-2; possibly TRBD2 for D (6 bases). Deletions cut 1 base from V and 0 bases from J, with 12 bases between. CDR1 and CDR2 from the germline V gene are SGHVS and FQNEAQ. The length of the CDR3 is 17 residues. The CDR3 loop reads CASSLVGGNSNTGELFF. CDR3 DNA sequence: TGTGCCAGCAGCTTAGTTGGGGGGAATTCGAACACCGGGGAGCTGTTTTTT.

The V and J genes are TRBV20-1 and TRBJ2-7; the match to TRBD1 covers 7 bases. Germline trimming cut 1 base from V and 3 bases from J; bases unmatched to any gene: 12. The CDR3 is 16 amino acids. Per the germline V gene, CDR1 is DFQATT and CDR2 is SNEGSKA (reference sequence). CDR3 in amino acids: CSARVFGQGDLYEQYF. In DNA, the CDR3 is TGCAGTGCTAGAGTTTTCGGGCAGGGGGACCTCTACGAGCAGTACTTC.

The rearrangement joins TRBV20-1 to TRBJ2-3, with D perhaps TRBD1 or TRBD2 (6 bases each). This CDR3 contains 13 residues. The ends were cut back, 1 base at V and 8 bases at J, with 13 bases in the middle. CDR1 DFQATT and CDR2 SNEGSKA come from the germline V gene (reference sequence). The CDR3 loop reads CSARGSRGRTQYF. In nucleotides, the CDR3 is TGCAGTGCTAGAGGCTCCCGGGGGCGTACGCAGTATTTT.

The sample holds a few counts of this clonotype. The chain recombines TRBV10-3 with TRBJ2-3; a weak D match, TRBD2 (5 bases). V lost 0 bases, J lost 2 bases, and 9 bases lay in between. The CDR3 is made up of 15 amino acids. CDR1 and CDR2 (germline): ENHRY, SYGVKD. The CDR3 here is CAISESGENTDTQYF. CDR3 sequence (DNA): TGTGCCATCAGTGAGTCTGGGGAGAACACAGATACGCAGTATTTT.

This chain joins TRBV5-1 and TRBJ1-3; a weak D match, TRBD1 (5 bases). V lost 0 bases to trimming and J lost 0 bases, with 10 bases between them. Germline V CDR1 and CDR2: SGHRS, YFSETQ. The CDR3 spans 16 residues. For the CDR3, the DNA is TGCGCCAGCAGCTTGGTTGGGGGGATCTCTGGAAACACCATATATTTT. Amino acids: CASSLVGGISGNTIYF. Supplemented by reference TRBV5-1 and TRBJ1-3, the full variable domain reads KAGVTQTPRYLIKTRGQQVTLSCSPISGHRSVSWYQQTPGQGLQFLFEYFSETQRNKGNFPGRFSGRQFSNSRSEMNVSTLELGDSALYLCASSLVGGISGNTIYFGEGSWLTVV.

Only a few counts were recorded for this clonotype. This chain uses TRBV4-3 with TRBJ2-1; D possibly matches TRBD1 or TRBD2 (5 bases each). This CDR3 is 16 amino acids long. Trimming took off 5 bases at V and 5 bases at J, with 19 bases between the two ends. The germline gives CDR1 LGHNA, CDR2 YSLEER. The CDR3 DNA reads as TGCGCCAGCAGCGTCGGGGCTAGTGGGCTGGACAATGAGCAGTTCTTC. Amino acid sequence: CASSVGASGLDNEQFF.

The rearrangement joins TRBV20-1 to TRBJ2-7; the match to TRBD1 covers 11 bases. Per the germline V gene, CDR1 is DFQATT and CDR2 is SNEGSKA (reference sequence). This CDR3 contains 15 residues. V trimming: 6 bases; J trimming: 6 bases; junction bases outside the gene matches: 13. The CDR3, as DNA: TGCAGTGCACCCCTGGGGGACAGGGGGTCCATCGAGCAGTACTTC. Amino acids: CSAPLGDRGSIEQYF.

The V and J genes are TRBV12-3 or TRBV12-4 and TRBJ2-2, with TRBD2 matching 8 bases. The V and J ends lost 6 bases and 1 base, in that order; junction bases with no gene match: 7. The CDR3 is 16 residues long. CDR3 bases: TGTGCCAGCAGCTTCGGGAGCGGGAGGAACACCGGGGAGCTGTTTTTT. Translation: CASSFGSGRNTGELFF.

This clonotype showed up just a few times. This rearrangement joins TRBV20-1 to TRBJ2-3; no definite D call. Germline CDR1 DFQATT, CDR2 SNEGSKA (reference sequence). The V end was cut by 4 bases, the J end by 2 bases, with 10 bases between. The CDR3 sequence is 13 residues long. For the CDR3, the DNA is TGCAGTGCTACCGACCCCTACACAGATACGCAGTATTTT. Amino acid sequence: CSATDPYTDTQYF.

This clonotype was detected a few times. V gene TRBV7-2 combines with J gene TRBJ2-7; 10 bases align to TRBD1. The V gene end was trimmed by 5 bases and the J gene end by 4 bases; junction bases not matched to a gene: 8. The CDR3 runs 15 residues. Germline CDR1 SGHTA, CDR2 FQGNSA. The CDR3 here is CASSPAGTGVYEQYF. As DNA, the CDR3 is TGTGCCAGCAGCCCGGCGGGGACAGGGGTTTACGAGCAGTACTTC.

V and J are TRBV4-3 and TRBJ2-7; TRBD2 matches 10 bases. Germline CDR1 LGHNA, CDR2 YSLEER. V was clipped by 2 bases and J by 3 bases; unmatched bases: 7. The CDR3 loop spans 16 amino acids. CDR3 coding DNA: TGCGCCAGCAGCCAATTTTTAGCGGGAGGCCTCTACGAGCAGTACTTC. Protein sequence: CASSQFLAGGLYEQYF.

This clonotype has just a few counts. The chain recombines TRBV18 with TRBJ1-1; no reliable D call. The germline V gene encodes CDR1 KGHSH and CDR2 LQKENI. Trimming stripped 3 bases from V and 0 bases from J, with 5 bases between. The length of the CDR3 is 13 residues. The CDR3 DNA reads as TGTGCCAGCTCACCGGCCTTGAACACTGAAGCTTTCTTT. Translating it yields CASSPALNTEAFF.

The CDR3 spells CATSDLRWTSAAYNEQFF. In nucleotides, the CDR3 is TGTGCCACCAGTGATTTGCGATGGACTAGCGCTGCCTACAATGAGCAGTTCTTC. The chain recombines TRBV24-1 with TRBJ2-1; TRBD2 matches 9 bases. Germline V gene lookup returns CDR1 KGHDR and CDR2 SFDVKD. The CDR3 has 18 amino acids. Germline trimming cut 0 bases from V and 2 bases from J; bases unmatched to any gene: 7.

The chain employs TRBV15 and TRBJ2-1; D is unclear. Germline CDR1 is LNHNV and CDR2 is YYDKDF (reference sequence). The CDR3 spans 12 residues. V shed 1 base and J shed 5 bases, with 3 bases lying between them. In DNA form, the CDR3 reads TGTGCCACCAGCAGAGCTGACAATGAGCAGTTCTTC. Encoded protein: CATSRADNEQFF.

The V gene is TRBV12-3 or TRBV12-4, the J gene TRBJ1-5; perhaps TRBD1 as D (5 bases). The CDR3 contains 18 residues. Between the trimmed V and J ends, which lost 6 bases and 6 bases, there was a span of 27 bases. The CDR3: CASSPLGNRQGFTQPQHF. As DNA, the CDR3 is TGTGCCAGCAGCCCGTTAGGCAACCGGCAGGGTTTCACTCAGCCCCAGCATTTT.

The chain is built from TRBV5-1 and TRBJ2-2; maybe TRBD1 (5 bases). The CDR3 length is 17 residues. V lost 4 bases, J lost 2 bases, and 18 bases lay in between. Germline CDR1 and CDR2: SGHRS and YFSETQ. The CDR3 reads CASSPGRTNSNTGELFF. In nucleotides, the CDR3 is TGCGCCAGCAGCCCCGGAAGGACAAATAGTAACACCGGGGAGCTGTTTTTT.

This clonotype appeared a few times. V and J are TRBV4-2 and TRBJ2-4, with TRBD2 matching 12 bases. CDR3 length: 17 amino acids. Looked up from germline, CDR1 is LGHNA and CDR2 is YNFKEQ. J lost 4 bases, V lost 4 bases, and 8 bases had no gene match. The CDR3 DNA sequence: TGTGCCAGCAGCCGAGGGACTAGCGGGCGAGAAAAAAACATTCAGTACTTC. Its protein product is CASSRGTSGREKNIQYF.

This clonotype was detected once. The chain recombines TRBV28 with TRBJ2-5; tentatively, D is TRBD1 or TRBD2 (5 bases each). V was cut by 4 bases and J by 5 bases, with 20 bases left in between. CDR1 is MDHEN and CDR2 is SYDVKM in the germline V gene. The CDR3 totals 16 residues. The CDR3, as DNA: TGTGCCAGCAGTTCTTGGCCCGGGACCACGACGGAGACCCAGTACTTC. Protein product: CASSSWPGTTTETQYF.